This is a list of T cell receptor beta chains from one sample in a study of T cell responses to AZD1222 COVID-19 vaccine. The assay was immunoSEQ multiplex PCR, and TCRdb's table has in-frame clones only and misses some. The sample shows 140,000 to 150,000 clones, over 90% of them seen only once. Sequenced here: peripheral blood, sampled on day 0 of AZD1222 vaccination. These TCRs come from an adult in good health. Both conserved end residues are part of each CDR3. The D gene is left open where the match is weak. Clone sizes are given selectively: once, few, many, or a class where the clone is expanded.

TRBV7-8	NA	TRBJ1-1	NA	TGTGCCAGCAGCTTATACTCAGGGGACACTGAAGCTTTCTTT	CASSLYSGDTEAFF
TRBV19	NA	TRBJ1-1	NA	TGTGCCAGTAGTATTAATGGATTAGGGGAACCTTTCTTT	CASSINGLGEPFF
TRBV6-1	NA	TRBJ1-5	NA	TGTGCCAGCAGTGAAACCCCAGGGGGCAATCAGCCCCAGCATTTT	CASSETPGGNQPQHF
TRBV21-1	NA	TRBJ1-2	NA	TGTGCCAGCAGCAAAGTGGTTCCAGCAAACTATGGCTACACCTTC	CASSKVVPANYGYTF
TRBV19	NA	TRBJ1-5	TRBD1	TGTGCCAGTTTGAAAGACAGGGGAGCCCTCAATCAGCCCCAGCATTTT	CASLKDRGALNQPQHF
TRBV11-2	NA	TRBJ2-1	NA	TGTGCCAGCAGCCCGGTTCGACATTACAATGAGCAGTTCTTC	CASSPVRHYNEQFF
TRBV19	NA	TRBJ2-7	NA	TGTGCCAGTAGTATTCAGGGAGACGAGCAGTACTTC	CASSIQGDEQYF
TRBV5-1	NA	TRBJ2-7	NA	TGCGCCAGCAGCTTGGCCGGGCAGGGACCCTACGAGCAGTACTTC	CASSLAGQGPYEQYF
TRBV5-4	NA	TRBJ1-1	NA	TGTGCCAGCAGCTTGGTTGGGTCTGAAGCTTTCTTT	CASSLVGSEAFF
TRBV23-1	NA	TRBJ2-1	NA	TGCGCCAGCAGTCAATCGGAGGGGGAAGAGCAGTTCTTC	CASSQSEGEEQFF
TRBV2	NA	TRBJ2-3	NA	TGTGCCAGCAGTGAAATTTTCGGCACAGATACGCAGTATTTT	CASSEIFGTDTQYF
TRBV5-1	NA	TRBJ2-1	NA	TGCGCCAGCAGCTTAGGGAGCGGAGACTACAATGAGCAGTTCTTC	CASSLGSGDYNEQFF
TRBV7-8	NA	TRBJ2-3	NA	TGTGCCAGCAGCTCACAGGGTGTGGGTGGCACAGATACGCAGTATTTT	CASSSQGVGGTDTQYF
TRBV29-1	NA	TRBJ1-1	NA	TGCAGCGTTGGTATGGGGCCGAACACTGAAGCTTTCTTT	CSVGMGPNTEAFF
TRBV18	NA	TRBJ2-2	TRBD2	TGTGCCAGCTCACCAAGGACGGGGGGGAACACCGGGGAGCTGTTTTTT	CASSPRTGGNTGELFF
TRBV7-9	large	TRBJ2-1	TRBD2	TGTGCCAGCAGCTTAGATCTAGCGGGTGATGAGCAGTTCTTC	CASSLDLAGDEQFF
TRBV2	NA	TRBJ2-7	TRBD1	TGTGCCAGCAGGACAGGGTTGTACGAGCAGTACTTC	CASRTGLYEQYF
TRBV15	NA	TRBJ1-4	NA	TGTGCCACCAGCACCTATACAGGAACTAATGAAAAACTGTTTTTT	CATSTYTGTNEKLFF
TRBV29-1	NA	TRBJ2-7	TRBD1	TGCAGCGTCCTTACAGGGGATATCTACGAGCAGTACTTC	CSVLTGDIYEQYF
TRBV5-4	NA	TRBJ2-1	NA	TGTGCCAGCAGCTTGGGGCAGTACAATGAGCAGTTCTTC	CASSLGQYNEQFF
TRBV28	NA	TRBJ2-7	TRBD1	TGTGCCAGCAGTTTCTACCGGGACAGGACCTACGAGCAGTACTTC	CASSFYRDRTYEQYF